Presented here are 28 T cell receptor beta chains from one specimen sequenced in a study of T cells after somatic rescue of genetic block. This table comes from immunoSEQ multiplex PCR, and its TCRdb copy is limited to in-frame clones, with some not included. The table records 70,000 or so clones, around 90% of them present only once. The sequenced sample consisted of peripheral blood mononuclear cells (PBMCs). Receptors were obtained from a man aged 35 to 55.

The CDR3 sequence is CASSLDGLAVGGETQYF. The CDR3 region has the DNA TGTGCCAGCAGCTTGGATGGGCTAGCGGTGGGGGGAGAGACCCAGTACTTC. The chain has TRBV5-6 and TRBJ2-5; 7 bases line up with TRBD2. CDR3 length equals 17 residues. Germline assignment: CDR1 SGHDT and CDR2 YYEEEE. The trim removed 0 bases at V and 4 bases at J, leaving 12 bases unmatched.

This sequence joins TRBV21-1 and TRBJ2-3; the table's TRBD1 call for D was not verified on the DNA. TRBV21-1 is designated a pseudogene. This CDR3 is built from 17 residues. CDR3 sequence: CASNPGTDQNGTDTQYF. The CDR3 coding sequence is TGTGCCAGCAATCCAGGGACAGACCAAAACGGCACAGATACGCAGTATTTT.

The V and J genes are TRBV27 and TRBJ2-7, with D possibly called TRBD1 or TRBD2 (5 bases each). Germline V CDR1 and CDR2: MNHEY, SMNVEV (reference sequence). V lost 3 bases, J lost 2 bases, and 11 bases lay in between. CDR3 size: 14 residues. CDR3 loop: CASSLSRDAYEQYF. Here the CDR3 DNA reads TGTGCCAGCAGTTTGAGCAGGGACGCCTACGAGCAGTACTTC.

The rearrangement joins TRBV4-1 to TRBJ2-1, with 8 bases fitting TRBD2. J gave up 1 base and V 5 bases, and 4 bases lay outside the gene matches. In germline, CDR1 is MGHRA, CDR2 YSYEKL. The CDR3 has 15 amino acids. CDR3 sequence (DNA): TGCGCCAGCAGCGACGGGGGGGCATCCTACAATGAGCAGTTCTTC. It codes for CASSDGGASYNEQFF.

The chain combines TRBV5-1 with TRBJ2-7; 10 bases fit TRBD1. With 0 bases clipped from V and 4 bases from J, the junction kept 10 bases outside the gene matches. The length of the CDR3 is 17 residues. Germline V gene sequence: CDR1 SGHRS, CDR2 YFSETQ. CDR3 sequence reads: CASSLAPGTGAPYEQYF. The CDR3 DNA follows: TGCGCCAGCAGCTTGGCCCCTGGGACAGGGGCTCCTTACGAGCAGTACTTC.

V and J are TRBV2 and TRBJ2-7; unclear D gene. The germline gives CDR1 SNHLY, CDR2 FYNNEI. The CDR3 spans 15 residues. The V gene lost 5 bases and the J gene lost 3 bases, with 17 bases spanning the gap. The CDR3 region is CASSRTGAVLYEQYF. In DNA form, the CDR3 reads TGTGCCAGCAGTCGGACCGGAGCCGTACTCTACGAGCAGTACTTC.

The V call is TRBV19, the J call TRBJ2-4; D possibly corresponds to TRBD1 (6 bases). Trimming left V 2 bases short and J 3 bases short, with 17 bases between. Per germline, CDR1 LNHDA and CDR2 SQIVND (reference sequence). The CDR3 is made up of 17 amino acids. Here the CDR3 DNA reads TGTGCCAGTAGTATAAAAAACAGGGTTATAGGCAAAAACATTCAGTACTTC. Encoded protein: CASSIKNRVIGKNIQYF.

The chain links TRBV21-1 to TRBJ2-7; no DNA check was done on the table's D call, TRBD2. TRBV21-1 is flagged as a pseudogene. The CDR3 covers 13 residues. CDR3: CASSTGTSYEQYF. CDR3 nucleotide sequence: TGTGCCAGCAGCACCGGGACTAGCTACGAGCAGTACTTC.

This clone was seen once. The chain is built from TRBV19 and TRBJ2-1; 8 bases fit TRBD1. Germline CDR1 is LNHDA and CDR2 is SQIVND (reference sequence). The CDR3 is made up of 16 amino acids. The V segment lost 1 base and the J segment 3 bases; nucleotides outside the gene matches: 5. The chain's CDR3 is CASSIVLGQVYNEQFF. The CDR3 coding sequence is TGTGCCAGTAGTATAGTTCTGGGACAGGTCTACAATGAGCAGTTCTTC.

Here the CDR3 DNA reads TGCGCCAGCAGCCAAGAAGACCCTCCTTGGGATACGCAGTATTTT. Protein sequence: CASSQEDPPWDTQYF. The chain carries TRBV4-1 and TRBJ2-3; D uncertain. CDR1 and CDR2 (germline): MGHRA, YSYEKL. Trimming took off 0 bases at V and 6 bases at J, with 13 bases between the two ends. The CDR3 has 15 amino acids.

The chain is built from TRBV7-9 and TRBJ1-1; 7 bases agree with TRBD1. This CDR3 region has 14 residues. CDR1 is SEHNR and CDR2 is FQNEAQ in the germline V gene (reference sequence). The J segment lost 1 base and the V segment lost 5 bases, leaving 4 bases of the junction unmatched. The CDR3 protein is CASSPWDRNTEAFF. In DNA, the CDR3 is TGTGCCAGCAGCCCCTGGGACAGGAACACTGAAGCTTTCTTT.

The chain carries TRBV19 and TRBJ2-1, with 9 nucleotides matching TRBD2. Trimming took 6 bases from V and 0 from J; bases not matched to a gene: 6. The length of the CDR3 is 16 residues. Germline V gives CDR1 LNHDA, CDR2 SQIVND (reference sequence). The CDR3 DNA follows: TGTGCCAGTAGGCCCCAACTAGCGGGCTCCTACAATGAGCAGTTCTTC. This encodes CASRPQLAGSYNEQFF.

The CDR3 loop is CASSERGAEAFF. The CDR3 coding sequence is TGTGCCAGCAGTGAAAGAGGTGCTGAAGCTTTCTTT. The V call is TRBV28, the J call TRBJ1-1; D ambiguous. The ends were cut back, 5 bases at V and 6 bases at J, with 10 bases in the middle. The germline gives CDR1 MDHEN, CDR2 SYDVKM. The CDR3 loop spans 12 amino acids.

This clone was seen a single time. The chain has TRBV6-6 and TRBJ1-5; 7 bases line up with TRBD1. CDR1 MNHNY and CDR2 SVGAGI come from the germline V gene (reference sequence). This CDR3 is built from 14 residues. V dropped 6 bases and J dropped 2; count of bases not matched to a gene: 4. CDR3 in amino acids: CASRRTGGNQPQHF. CDR3 nucleotide sequence: TGTGCCAGCAGACGAACAGGGGGCAATCAGCCCCAGCATTTT.

V and J are TRBV11-2 and TRBJ2-4, with D perhaps TRBD1 or TRBD2 (5 bases each). This CDR3 contains 16 residues. V was pared by 1 base and J by 6 bases, with 16 bases between. From germline, CDR1 is SGHAT and CDR2 FQNNGV. CDR3 DNA: TGTGCCAGCAGCTTAGCGGGTGGAGGCCAGGGAAACATTCAGTACTTC. Amino acids: CASSLAGGGQGNIQYF.

This clone was seen a few times. The gene calls are TRBV4-2 and TRBJ1-6; the match to TRBD1 covers 8 bases. After removal of 4 bases from V and 9 bases from J, the junction contained 8 bases not matched to a gene. The CDR3 sequence is 15 residues long. Germline V gives CDR1 LGHNA, CDR2 YNFKEQ. The CDR3 loop is CASSPTTGDSSPLHF. DNA of the CDR3: TGTGCCAGCAGCCCCACGACAGGGGACTCTTCACCCCTCCACTTT.

The genes are TRBV18 and TRBJ1-6, with a weak D call TRBD1 (5 bases). The CDR3 extends over 14 amino acids. Trimming cost V 3 bases and J 5 bases, with 8 bases left between them. Per the germline V gene, CDR1 is KGHSH and CDR2 is LQKENI. The CDR3 sequence: CASSPGGDNSPLHF. DNA of the CDR3: TGTGCCAGCTCACCGGGGGGTGATAATTCACCCCTCCACTTT.

The chain has TRBV6-1 and TRBJ1-2; 10 bases line up with TRBD1. Trimming at V came to 6 bases and at J to 7 bases, leaving 11 bases not matched to a gene. Germline V CDR1 and CDR2: MNHNS, SASEGT. The CDR3 contains 15 residues. Written as DNA, the CDR3 is TGTGCCAGCAGGAGTAGCGACAGGGGGCCCAGTGGCTACACCTTC. This gives the protein CASRSSDRGPSGYTF.

J is TRBJ1-2 and V is TRBV19; no clear D gene. Per germline, CDR1 LNHDA and CDR2 SQIVND (reference sequence). Trimming pared 3 bases from V and 8 bases from J, leaving 13 bases between. The length of the CDR3 is 13 residues. CDR3 sequence: CASSIQALEGYTF. CDR3 DNA: TGTGCCAGTAGTATCCAAGCCCTTGAGGGCTACACCTTC.

The J gene is TRBJ2-7, the V gene TRBV5-4, with D tentatively TRBD1 (6 bases). Germline values: CDR1 SGHNT, CDR2 YYREEE (reference sequence). V lost 3 bases and J lost 2, with 9 bases in between. The CDR3 runs to 13 residues. CDR3 nucleotide sequence: TGTGCCAGCAGCTGGGGGCAGGCCTACGAGCAGTACTTC. Protein sequence: CASSWGQAYEQYF.

The gene calls are TRBV30 and TRBJ2-3; 8 positions match TRBD1. This CDR3 spans 17 amino acids. Germline loops: CDR1 GTSNPN, CDR2 SVGIG (reference sequence). The J segment lost 2 bases and the V segment lost 4 bases, leaving 14 bases of the junction unmatched. In DNA form, the CDR3 reads TGTGCCTGGAACCCCATCGGGACAGGCCACCTCACAGATACGCAGTATTTT. This codes for CAWNPIGTGHLTDTQYF. The complete variable domain, with remaining parts taken from reference TRBV30 and TRBJ2-3, reads SQTIHQWPATLVQPVGSPLSLECTVEGTSNPNLYWYRQAAGRGLQLLFYSVGIGQISSEVPQNLSASRPQDRQFILSSKKLLLSDSGFYLCAWNPIGTGHLTDTQYFGPGTRLTVL.

The V and J genes are TRBV7-2 and TRBJ1-3; D call uncertain. The V gene lost 5 bases and the J gene lost 3 bases, with 8 bases spanning the gap. Germline assignment: CDR1 SGHTA and CDR2 FQGNSA. The CDR3 loop spans 13 amino acids. Here the CDR3 reads CASSRGLGNTIYF. Here the CDR3 DNA reads TGTGCCAGCAGCCGAGGACTTGGAAACACCATATATTTT.

The chain has TRBV28 and TRBJ2-2, with D maybe TRBD1 (6 bases). V was clipped by 3 bases and J by 5 bases, with 13 bases between them. The V gene's germline CDR1 is MDHEN and CDR2 SYDVKM. CDR3 length equals 15 residues. In DNA, the CDR3 is TGTGCCAGCAGTTTCAACAGGGAAGGAACCGGGGAGCTGTTTTTT. It codes for CASSFNREGTGELFF.

The table lists this clone with a count of one. This rearrangement joins TRBV9 to TRBJ2-2; D ambiguous. Trimming took 0 bases from V and 5 from J, leaving 8 bases between them. CDR1 SGDLS and CDR2 YYNGEE come from the germline V gene. The CDR3 totals 14 residues. The CDR3 nucleotides read TGTGCCAGCAGCGTAGGTTTGGGGACCGGGGAGCTGTTTTTT. It is translated as CASSVGLGTGELFF.

CDR3 DNA: TGTGCCAGCAGCTTGGGAGTACAGCCCCAGCATTTT. Protein: CASSLGVQPQHF. The V call is TRBV7-2, the J call TRBJ1-5; D is ambiguous. V lost 3 bases to trimming and J lost 7 bases, with 7 bases between them. Germline CDR1 reads SGHTA; CDR2 reads FQGNSA. The CDR3 is 12 residues long.

The CDR3 region has the DNA TGTGCCAGTAGTATAACCGGGACAGGGGCGAAGAATTCACCCCTCCACTTT. This sequence encodes CASSITGTGAKNSPLHF. This sequence joins TRBV19 and TRBJ1-6; TRBD1 agrees at 10 bases. The trim removed 2 bases at V and 7 bases at J, leaving 8 bases unmatched. Per germline, CDR1 LNHDA and CDR2 SQIVND (reference sequence). The CDR3 extends over 17 amino acids.

The V gene is TRBV19, the J gene TRBJ1-1, with 10 bases aligning to TRBD1. Germline V lookup: CDR1 LNHDA, CDR2 SQIVND (reference sequence). The trim removed 2 bases at V and 6 bases at J, leaving 9 bases unmatched. The CDR3 has 16 amino acids. The CDR3 sequence is CASSIPYTGTGAEAFF. DNA of the CDR3: TGTGCCAGTAGTATACCCTATACCGGGACAGGGGCTGAAGCTTTCTTT. The full variable domain, rest sourced from reference TRBV19 and TRBJ1-1, is DGGITQSPKYLFRKEGQNVTLSCEQNLNHDAMYWYRQDPGQGLRLIYYSQIVNDFQKGDIAEGYSVSREKKESFPLTVTSAQKNPTAFYLCASSIPYTGTGAEAFFGQGTRLTVV.

This clone was detected only once. This rearrangement joins TRBV10-3 to TRBJ2-7; D might be TRBD2 (6 bases). The CDR3 totals 13 residues. Trimming took off 10 bases at V and 2 bases at J, with 15 bases between the two ends. Per germline, CDR1 ENHRY and CDR2 SYGVKD. The CDR3 coding sequence is TGTGCCACCCGACTAGGCAGCCCCTACGAGCAGTACTTC. As protein: CATRLGSPYEQYF.